Only one count was recorded for the clone carrying this TCR beta chain. Assay: immunoSEQ multiplex PCR; the TCRdb copy retains only in-frame clones and omits some. The sample holds more than 50,000 clones, more than 90% seen once. The CDR3 is 14 residues long. The V and J ends lost 7 bases and 6 bases respectively, with 19 bases between them. Germline loops: CDR1 MGHDK, CDR2 SYGVNS. This sample is drawn from a study of T cell changes during pregnancy in multiple sclerosis. The V and J genes are TRBV25-1 and TRBJ2-7; tentatively, D is TRBD1 (7 bases). The source was peripheral blood, collected after pregnancy. The sequence was obtained from a female donor in good health, enrolled as a control in a pregnancy study. CDR3 coding DNA: TGTGCCAGCATGGCGGGGACAGCAAGGCTCGAGCAGTACTTC. This sequence encodes CASMAGTARLEQYF.